Each of the 11 T cell receptor beta chains below was sequenced from the same sample in a study of response to subunit inactivated influenza vaccine. MiXCR was run by TCRdb on the RT-PCR reads, yielding one entry per CDR3 protein. The sample holds under 550,000 distinct CDR3 sequences, around 8% seen once. The source material was PBMCs from blood, sampled around 2 years after vaccination. All receptors come from a man aged 45-69 years who received an inactivated influenza vaccine.

Many counts were recorded for this clonotype. V and J are TRBV5-1 and TRBJ2-5; D call uncertain. V gave up 4 bases and J gave up 1 base, with 8 bases separating them. The germline CDR1 and CDR2 sequences are SGHRS and YFSETQ. The CDR3 is 13 residues long. CDR3 residues: CASSPTSQETQYF. CDR3 nucleotide sequence: TGCGCCAGCAGCCCTACGTCCCAAGAGACCCAGTACTTC.

This chain links TRBV20-1 with TRBJ2-5; TRBD2 agrees at 15 bases. Trimming took 4 bases from V and 0 from J; bases not matched to a gene: 9. Germline values: CDR1 DFQATT, CDR2 SNEGSKA (reference sequence). CDR3 size: 18 residues. This chain's CDR3 is CSAIGLAGGPIYQETQYF. The CDR3 nucleotides read TGCAGTGCTATTGGACTAGCGGGAGGGCCTATCTACCAAGAGACCCAGTACTTC.

This clonotype appeared many times. V gene TRBV12-3 or TRBV12-4 combines with J gene TRBJ2-1; 11 bases match TRBD2. This CDR3 spans 14 amino acids. The V gene end was trimmed by 6 bases and the J gene end by 7 bases; junction bases not matched to a gene: 5. CDR3 region: CASRIAGGGNEQFF. The CDR3 DNA follows: TGTGCCAGCAGAATAGCGGGAGGGGGGAATGAGCAGTTCTTC.

The chain carries TRBV7-6 and TRBJ2-5; D might be TRBD2 (5 bases). V gave up 0 bases and J gave up 5 bases, with 16 bases separating them. The CDR3 is 16 residues long. Germline V gives CDR1 SGHVS, CDR2 FNYEAQ. CDR3 sequence reads: CASSLALTVRGETQYF. Written as DNA, the CDR3 is TGTGCCAGCAGCTTAGCGCTTACAGTAAGAGGGGAGACCCAGTACTTC. Variable domain in full (rest from reference TRBV7-6 and TRBJ2-5): GAGVSQSPRYKVTKRGQDVALRCDPISGHVSLYWYRQALGQGPEFLTYFNYEAQQDKSGLPNDRFSAERPEGSISTLTIQRTEQRDSAMYRCASSLALTVRGETQYFGPGTRLLVL.

This clonotype was observed a few times. The chain links TRBV12-3 or TRBV12-4 to TRBJ1-2, with D tentatively TRBD1 (6 bases). The CDR3 covers 16 residues. Trimming cost V 6 bases and J 1 base, with 18 bases left between them. CDR3 sequence: CASSQTPGANNYGYTF. In DNA form, the CDR3 reads TGTGCCAGCAGCCAGACGCCAGGGGCAAATAACTATGGCTACACCTTC.

Ten or more counts support this clonotype. The chain is built from TRBV24-1 and TRBJ2-1; D possibly corresponds to TRBD1 (6 bases). The V and J ends lost 3 bases and 6 bases respectively, with 17 bases between them. The CDR3 has 16 residues. Germline CDR1 is KGHDR and CDR2 is SFDVKD. The CDR3 DNA follows: TGTGCCACCAGTGATCCGGCAGGGGATTTGAGCAATGAGCAGTTCTTC. This sequence encodes CATSDPAGDLSNEQFF.

This clonotype occurred a few times. This chain connects TRBV5-5 to TRBJ1-1; no definite D call. V was pared by 2 bases and J by 4 bases, with 15 bases between. Germline V gene lookup returns CDR1 SGHKS and CDR2 YYEKEE (reference sequence). This CDR3 comprises 15 residues. Here the CDR3 reads CASSFTVPTRTEAFF. CDR3 in DNA: TGTGCCAGCAGCTTCACCGTCCCAACGCGCACTGAAGCTTTCTTT. Variable domain in full (rest from reference TRBV5-5 and TRBJ1-1): DAGVTQSPTHLIKTRGQQVTLRCSPISGHKSVSWYQQVLGQGPQFIFQYYEKEERGRGNFPDRFSARQFPNYSSELNVNALLLGDSALYLCASSFTVPTRTEAFFGQGTRLTVV.

Many counts were recorded for this clonotype. This rearrangement joins TRBV9 to TRBJ2-1; 7 bases agree with TRBD2. The CDR3 runs to 14 residues. The germline V gene has CDR1 SGDLS and CDR2 YYNGEE. Germline trimming cut 0 bases from V and 5 bases from J; bases unmatched to any gene: 2. CDR3 sequence reads: CASSVEGRDNEQFF. The CDR3, as DNA: TGTGCCAGCAGCGTAGAAGGGAGGGACAATGAGCAGTTCTTC.

The CDR3 sequence: CAINAQGTYEQYF. The CDR3 DNA sequence: TGTGCCATCAACGCCCAGGGGACCTACGAGCAGTACTTC. The chain combines TRBV10-3 with TRBJ2-7, with TRBD1 as a possible D gene (6 bases). Trimming stripped 7 bases from V and 2 bases from J, with 12 bases between. The CDR3 is 13 amino acids. Germline V gene data show CDR1 as ENHRY and CDR2 as SYGVKD.

This rearrangement joins TRBV20-1 to TRBJ2-1, with TRBD2 as a possible D gene (6 bases). Germline CDR1 reads DFQATT; CDR2 reads SNEGSKA (reference sequence). The CDR3 is 14 amino acids. The ends were cut back, 2 bases at V and 8 bases at J, with 16 bases in the middle. For the CDR3, the DNA is TGCAGTGCTAGAATACGGGGGTCAGCGCATGAGCAGTTCTTC. Amino acids: CSARIRGSAHEQFF.

This clonotype showed up just a few times. The V call is TRBV12-3 or TRBV12-4, the J call TRBJ2-1; maybe TRBD1 (6 bases). The germline V and J ends were trimmed by 4 bases and 0 bases, with 10 bases remaining between them. This CDR3 spans 15 amino acids. The CDR3 DNA reads as TGTGCCAGCAGTTACAGGGCGAGCTCCTACAATGAGCAGTTCTTC. Encoded protein: CASSYRASSYNEQFF.